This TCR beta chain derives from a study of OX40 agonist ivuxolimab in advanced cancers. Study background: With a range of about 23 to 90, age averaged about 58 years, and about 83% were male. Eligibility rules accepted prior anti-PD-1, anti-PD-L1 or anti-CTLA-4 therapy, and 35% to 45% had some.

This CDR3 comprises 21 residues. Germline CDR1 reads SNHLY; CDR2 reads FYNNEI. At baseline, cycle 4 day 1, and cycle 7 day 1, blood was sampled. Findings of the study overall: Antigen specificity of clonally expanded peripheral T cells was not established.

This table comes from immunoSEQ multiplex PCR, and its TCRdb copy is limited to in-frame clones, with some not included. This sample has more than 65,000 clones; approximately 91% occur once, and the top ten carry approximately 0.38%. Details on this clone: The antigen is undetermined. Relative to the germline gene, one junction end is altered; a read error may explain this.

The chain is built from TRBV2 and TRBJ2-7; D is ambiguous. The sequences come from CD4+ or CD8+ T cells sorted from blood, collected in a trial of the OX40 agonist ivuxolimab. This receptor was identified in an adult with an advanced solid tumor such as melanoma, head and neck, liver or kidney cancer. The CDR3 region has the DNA TGTGCCAGCAGCGAAGACGGTGTGGCCCCACTTTCGGAACTTGAAGGCTACGAGCAGTACTTC. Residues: CASSEDGVAPLSELEGYEQYF. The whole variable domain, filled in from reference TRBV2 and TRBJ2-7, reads EPEVTQTPSHQVTQMGQEVILRCVPISNHLYFYWYRQILGQKVEFLVSFYNNEISEKSEIFDDQFSVERPDGSNFTLKIRSTKLEDSAMYFCASSEDGVAPLSELEGYEQYFGPGTRLTVT.